This entry features one T cell receptor (beta chain) sequence. The record originates from a study of blood T cell repertoires in COVID-19. This CDR3 spans 13 amino acids. Germline V lookup: CDR1 SGHTA, CDR2 FQGNSA. The V gene end was trimmed by 5 bases and the J gene end by 6 bases; junction bases not matched to a gene: 4. Clones were read by immunoSEQ multiplex PCR, and TCRdb kept only the in-frame ones, dropping some. The sample holds about 64,000 clones; 80% to 90% are singletons and the top ten take about 15%. The origin of this receptor is a man aged 80 or over with acute or convalescent COVID-19. Sequencing was done on a sample of peripheral blood. The V call is TRBV7-2, the J call TRBJ1-5; 7 bases align to TRBD1. The CDR3 protein is CASSDRDGQPQHF. The CDR3, as DNA: TGTGCCAGCAGCGACAGGGACGGTCAGCCCCAGCATTTT.